These T cell receptor beta chains were read from a single sample in a study of cytomegalovirus exposure and HLA in healthy donors. Sequenced by immunoSEQ multiplex PCR; TCRdb stores in-frame clones only, minus some. The profile shows some 170,000 clones, over 75% of them singletons. Input material: PBMCs. The receptors derive from a man aged 35-49 years in good health and CMV-seropositive. The CDR3 runs from the conserved cysteine through the conserved F or W. The D gene is left open where the match is weak. Only some rows state a clone size, as once, few, many or a class for expanded clones.

v_gene,j_gene,d_gene,abundance,CDR3aa,CDR3nt
TRBV7-9,TRBJ1-3,NA,NA,CASSWGGKLSVNTIYF,TGTGCCAGCAGCTGGGGGGGGAAGCTCTCGGTAAACACCATATATTTT
TRBV11-2,TRBJ1-1,NA,NA,CASSVGAYTEAFF,TGTGCCAGCAGCGTCGGAGCCTACACTGAAGCTTTCTTT
TRBV7-2,TRBJ1-2,NA,once,CASRPGTTYGYTF,TGTGCCAGCAGACCCGGGACAACTTATGGCTACACCTTC
TRBV4-1,TRBJ1-5,TRBD1,NA,CASSQDTGGQPQHF,TGCGCCAGCAGCCAAGATACAGGGGGTCAGCCCCAGCATTTT
TRBV29-1,TRBJ2-2,TRBD1,NA,CSVQGAYTGELFF,TGCAGCGTTCAGGGGGCTTACACCGGGGAGCTGTTTTTT
TRBV28,TRBJ2-1,TRBD2,NA,CASSVLAGGPNEQFF,TGTGCCAGCAGCGTACTAGCGGGAGGCCCCAATGAGCAGTTCTTC
TRBV19,TRBJ1-1,TRBD1,few,CASVPGQGNTEAFF,TGTGCCAGTGTCCCTGGACAGGGGAACACTGAAGCTTTCTTT
TRBV9,TRBJ2-6,TRBD1,NA,CASSGQGQGSPGANVLTF,TGTGCCAGCAGCGGCCAGGGACAGGGAAGTCCAGGGGCCAACGTCCTGACTTTC
TRBV28,TRBJ1-3,NA,NA,CASSLRFSGNTIYF,TGTGCCAGCAGTTTACGGTTCTCTGGAAACACCATATATTTT
TRBV6-1,TRBJ2-7,TRBD1,NA,CASNRQGAHEQYF,TGTGCCAGCAACCGACAGGGGGCCCACGAGCAGTACTTC
TRBV5-1,TRBJ1-4,NA,NA,CASSSGGIGEKLFF,TGCGCCAGCAGCTCCGGAGGGATAGGAGAAAAACTGTTTTTT
TRBV7-9,TRBJ2-7,TRBD2,NA,CASSFKAGGSSYEQYF,TGTGCCAGCAGCTTCAAAGCGGGGGGGAGCTCCTACGAGCAGTACTTC
TRBV5-1,TRBJ2-3,TRBD1,NA,CASSLDRGQADTQYF,TGCGCCAGCAGCTTGGACAGGGGGCAAGCAGATACGCAGTATTTT
TRBV6-6,TRBJ2-7,NA,NA,CASNGQQLGEQYF,TGTGCCAGCAACGGACAGCAACTCGGTGAGCAGTACTTC
TRBV4-1,TRBJ2-5,NA,NA,CASSTPGYQETQYF,TGCGCCAGCAGCACGCCCGGGTACCAAGAGACCCAGTACTTC
TRBV7-2,TRBJ1-2,TRBD1,NA,CASGSYTGAGYTF,TGTGCCAGCGGGTCTTATACAGGGGCTGGCTACACCTTC
TRBV12-5,TRBJ2-5,TRBD2,NA,CASGSARGDQETQYF,TGTGCTAGTGGTTCCGCCCGGGGGGACCAAGAGACCCAGTACTTC
TRBV28,TRBJ2-1,TRBD1,few,CASSSQGNEQFF,TGTGCCAGCAGTTCACAGGGGAATGAGCAGTTCTTC
TRBV18,TRBJ2-2,TRBD2,NA,CASSSWTSGNTGELFF,TGTGCCAGCTCATCTTGGACTAGCGGGAACACCGGGGAGCTGTTTTTT
TRBV19,TRBJ1-5,NA,NA,CASKTRQDQPQHF,TGTGCCAGTAAGACCCGCCAGGATCAGCCCCAGCATTTT
TRBV19,TRBJ1-5,NA,NA,CASRFSLGNQPQHF,TGTGCCAGTAGGTTTTCCCTCGGCAATCAGCCCCAGCATTTT
TRBV6-5,TRBJ2-3,TRBD2,NA,CASSSRTSASTDTQYF,TGTGCCAGCAGTTCCCGGACTAGCGCCAGCACAGATACGCAGTATTTT
TRBV6-4,TRBJ1-2,NA,NA,CASSEAGGRYGYTF,TGTGCCAGCAGTGAAGCTGGGGGCCGATATGGCTACACCTTC
TRBV7-2,TRBJ2-2,NA,NA,CASSLVASGRGDTGELFF,TGTGCCAGCAGCTTAGTCGCTAGCGGAAGGGGGGACACCGGGGAGCTGTTTTTT
TRBV13,TRBJ2-1,NA,NA,CASSFNRVMNEQFF,TGTGCCAGCAGCTTTAACAGGGTTATGAATGAGCAGTTCTTC
TRBV4-1,TRBJ1-3,TRBD1,NA,CASRVTGSGNTIYF,TGCGCCAGCAGAGTGACAGGGTCTGGAAACACCATATATTTT
TRBV30,TRBJ2-3,NA,NA,CAWSVKRLTTDTQYF,TGTGCCTGGAGTGTTAAGCGCCTCACCACAGATACGCAGTATTTT
TRBV5-1,TRBJ2-6,NA,NA,CASSYQGPSSGANVLTF,TGCGCCAGCAGCTACCAGGGGCCGAGCTCTGGGGCCAACGTCCTGACTTTC
TRBV11-3,TRBJ2-3,NA,NA,CASSLGLKPYPTDTQYF,TGTGCCAGCAGCCTTGGACTCAAGCCGTACCCTACAGATACGCAGTATTTT
TRBV25-1,TRBJ2-1,NA,NA,CASSVRGYNEQFF,TGTGCCAGCAGTGTACGCGGATACAATGAGCAGTTCTTC
TRBV29-1,TRBJ2-7,NA,NA,CSVVRGAGGEQYF,TGCAGCGTTGTGAGGGGGGCAGGGGGCGAGCAGTACTTC
TRBV5-1,TRBJ2-7,NA,NA,CASSPGSSNEQYF,TGCGCCAGCAGCCCAGGAAGTTCCAACGAGCAGTACTTC
TRBV29-1,TRBJ2-7,NA,NA,CSASRGPSYEQYF,TGCAGCGCCTCGCGGGGGCCCTCCTACGAGCAGTACTTC
TRBV5-5,TRBJ2-7,TRBD1,few,CASRFGTGYYEQYF,TGTGCCAGCAGGTTCGGGACAGGGTACTACGAGCAGTACTTC
TRBV7-9,TRBJ2-7,NA,NA,CASSSWDIYEKQYF,TGTGCCAGCAGCTCCTGGGACATCTACGAGAAGCAGTACTTC
TRBV19,TRBJ2-7,TRBD2,few,CASSLRGGGSSYEQYF,TGTGCCAGTAGTCTCCGGGGGGGCGGGAGCTCCTACGAGCAGTACTTC
TRBV6-1,TRBJ2-7,TRBD1,NA,CASSEWGTASYEQYF,TGTGCCAGCAGTGAATGGGGGACAGCTTCCTACGAGCAGTACTTC
TRBV6-1,TRBJ2-7,NA,NA,CASIKGQGMFEQYF,TGTGCCAGCATTAAGGGGCAGGGTATGTTCGAGCAGTACTTC
TRBV14,TRBJ2-3,NA,NA,CASSQDWGLDAQYF,TGTGCCAGCAGCCAAGATTGGGGACTTGATGCGCAGTATTTT
TRBV5-6,TRBJ2-5,TRBD1,NA,CASSMGTGRETQYF,TGTGCCAGCAGCATGGGGACAGGCCGAGAGACCCAGTACTTC
TRBV19,TRBJ1-2,TRBD1,NA,CASTPAGTGYGYTF,TGTGCCAGTACCCCAGCCGGGACAGGGTATGGCTACACCTTC
TRBV5-6,TRBJ2-5,NA,NA,CASSSRAGLQETQYF,TGTGCCAGCAGCTCTAGGGCAGGGCTACAAGAGACCCAGTACTTC
TRBV2,TRBJ2-2,TRBD2,NA,CAGRGTSYTGELFF,TGTGCCGGGAGGGGGACTAGTTACACCGGGGAGCTGTTTTTT
TRBV19,TRBJ2-5,TRBD1,NA,CASDRGVGETQYF,TGTGCCAGCGACAGGGGAGTGGGAGAGACCCAGTACTTC
TRBV5-1,TRBJ1-1,NA,NA,CASSSTGTMNTEAFF,TGCGCCAGCAGCTCGACAGGAACCATGAACACTGAAGCTTTCTTT
TRBV9,TRBJ1-4,NA,NA,CASSANINEKLFF,TGTGCCAGCAGCGCTAATATCAATGAAAAACTGTTTTTT
TRBV5-6,TRBJ2-5,NA,NA,CASSLAQGGGETQYF,TGTGCCAGCAGCTTGGCACAGGGCGGTGGAGAGACCCAGTACTTC
TRBV11-1,TRBJ2-2,TRBD2,NA,CASSGTSGEPNTGELFF,TGTGCCAGCAGCGGGACTAGCGGAGAACCGAACACCGGGGAGCTGTTTTTT
TRBV4-2,TRBJ2-7,TRBD2,few,CASSQDQGLTYEQYF,TGTGCCAGCAGCCAAGATCAGGGACTAACCTACGAGCAGTACTTC
TRBV29-1,TRBJ2-1,NA,NA,CSVSRSREQFF,TGCAGCGTTTCTAGATCAAGGGAGCAGTTCTTC